The present T cell receptor beta chain was sequenced within a study of T cell responses to AZD1222 COVID-19 vaccine. Combined were second doses at about 4 or about 12 weeks. Findings of the study overall: All repertoire sampling was performed exclusively after the peak T cell response. Increases in Spike-specific TCR breadth and depth were seen after two AZD1222 doses.

Measured with immunoSEQ multiplex PCR; TCRdb has only the in-frame clones, and not every one. The sample includes some 120,000 clones, around 94% of them seen just once. In germline, CDR1 is MNHEY, CDR2 SMNVEV (reference sequence). V lost 5 bases and J lost 2; bases outside the gene matches: 10. The CDR3 consists of 17 residues. Worth noting for this clone: The antigen is undetermined.

This clonotype originated in an adult who received the AZD1222 COVID-19 vaccine. The chain joins TRBV27 to TRBJ2-1, with 9 bases aligning to TRBD2. The specimen was peripheral blood, collected 28 days after the second AZD1222 dose. The DNA for the CDR3 is TGTGCCAGCAGTCCCGGAGCTAGCGGGATGGCCTACAATGAGCAGTTCTTC. Translated, it gives CASSPGASGMAYNEQFF.